This TCR beta chain derives from a study of early T cells in non-severe SARS-CoV-2 infection. Across the whole study: Bulk RNA isolated from unsorted whole blood underwent sequencing; chains were not paired.

TCRdb re-analysed the 5' RACE reads in MiXCR, keeping a single row per CDR3 protein. Among 40,000 to 45,000 distinct CDR3 sequences, approximately 6.5% were seen once, and the ten largest hold roughly 20%. J was trimmed by 2 bases and V by 1 base; bases with no gene match: 6. CDR1 is SGHTA, CDR2 FQGNSA, per germline. The CDR3 loop spans 16 amino acids. This clonotype was seen at least ten times. This chain joins TRBV7-2 and TRBJ1-2, with 8 bases that match TRBD1. The starting material was whole blood, obtained at baseline. The sequence derives from an adult who was a healthcare worker with PCR-confirmed SARS-CoV-2 infection or an uninfected control (not recorded which). CDR3 residues: CASSLVITGGNYGYTF. The CDR3 coding sequence is TGTGCCAGCAGCTTAGTGATCACAGGGGGGAACTATGGCTACACCTTC.